Detailed here is one T cell receptor (beta chain). The table lists this clone with many counts. Its antigen remains undetermined. The input lacks base qualities; no much larger clone sits a single base away. Germline trimming: 4 bases from V, 3 bases from J; junction bases outside gene matches: 8. For CDR1 and CDR2, the germline V gene (reference sequence) lists SGHKS and YYEKEE. From cysteine to phenylalanine, the CDR3 is 15 amino acids long. Only the CDR3 DNA is retained, 45 bases long and in frame from the first base. The sample originates from a study of blood T cell repertoires in COVID-19 (dated by TCRdb to between 2020 and 2021). Broadly, across the study: Samples from collaborators originated in the United States, Italy and Spain and spanned both the acute and convalescent phases of COVID-19. The repertoires were released in a freely available public database intended as a resource for research on the immune response to SARS-CoV-2. Subjects who had been exposed to COVID-19, were actively infected with it, or had recovered from it provided the deeply sampled blood TCRbeta repertoires that made up the dataset. The prospective study material was composed of cDNA or gDNA derived from T cells, B-cell-depleted T cells, or PBMCs. Where available, HLA class I and class II types were taken from metadata supplied by the sample provider and were not determined by assay-based typing. The samples were drawn from two sources: the first 160 participants of the ongoing ImmuneRACE study, and about 1,300 subjects contributed by 6 global collaborators. Sample metadata almost always included a de-identified subject ID, COVID-19 status, age in years and sex. Study-level results and caveats: How much clinical and demographic metadata was included differed by source and by participant, and the metadata was provided uncurated.

One collaborating source in Seattle enrolled patients while the patients were actively infected and followed the patients over time throughout the course of disease. Each collaborating institution followed its own protocols to collect whole blood in K2EDTA tubes. Collaborator samples were shipped for TCRbeta analysis as frozen whole blood, isolated PBMCs, or DNA extracted from either sample type. TCRbeta CDR3 regions were amplified from genomic DNA using the immunoSEQ Assay, a bias-controlled multiplex PCR. As for the original processing: The number of nucleated cells in each sample was estimated by amplification of reference gene primers within the assay. To quantify the absolute abundance of each unique TCRbeta CDR3 rearrangement, sequence reads were collapsed and filtered. For each sample, productive Simpson clonality was calculated by taking the square root of Simpson's diversity index across productive rearrangements. In its TCRdb copy, this immuneACCESS table keeps in-frame sequences only and misses some clones. Where compared with another copy, unresolved V genes explain less than half of these, and the others have no known cause. The V and J calls and clone size come from that table; D and trimming were worked out from the DNA. In this sample the table shows fewer than 90,000 clones, 78% of which occur a single time. Together, the top ten hold roughly 6.7% of the sample.

This chain is built from TRBV5-5 and TRBJ2-7; the central 9 bases match TRBD1. This sequence was found in a man aged 70 or older with COVID-19, enrolled during active disease. The sequenced sample consisted of peripheral blood. The DNA reads TGTGCCAGCAGCGCCCAGAGGACAGGGGTCTACGAGCAGTACTTC. Its product reads: CASSAQRTGVYEQYF.